Listed below are T cell receptor beta chains from one sample, sequenced in a study of blood T cells in healthy people across ages. One entry per CDR3 protein results from TCRdb running MiXCR on the 5' RACE reads. The sample carries more than 800,000 distinct CDR3 sequences, around 26% recorded once. The material sequenced was blood. The receptors originated from a woman older than 75 in good health. Each CDR3 is given with its conserved first and last residue. The order of the fields is V gene, clone size, J gene, D gene, CDR3 protein, CDR3 DNA. D genes are given only for firm matches. For some rows the clone size is stated as once, few or many, or as a class when expanded; others skip it.

TRBV4-3	NA	TRBJ2-2	TRBD1	CASSRDRLPGELFF	TGCGCCAGCAGCCGGGACAGGCTTCCCGGGGAGCTGTTTTTT
TRBV2	NA	TRBJ1-5	NA	CASLRTGPVSNQPQHF	TGTGCCAGCCTAAGAACAGGGCCAGTTAGCAATCAGCCCCAGCATTTT
TRBV7-9	NA	TRBJ2-3	TRBD1	CASTIETGIIDTQYF	TGTGCCAGCACCATAGAGACAGGGATTATAGATACGCAGTATTTT
TRBV27	NA	TRBJ2-3	TRBD2	CAGSSGLAGDTQYF	TGTGCCGGCAGTTCCGGACTAGCAGGAGATACGCAGTATTTT
TRBV3-1	few	TRBJ1-2	TRBD1	CASSQIAGGLYGYTF	TGTGCCAGCAGCCAGATCGCAGGGGGGCTCTATGGCTACACCTTC
TRBV7-2	few	TRBJ2-7	NA	CASSPHGGDPYEQYF	TGTGCCAGCAGCCCACATGGTGGGGACCCGTACGAGCAGTACTTC
TRBV5-1	NA	TRBJ2-2	TRBD2	CVSSLTSGLDTGELFF	TGCGTCAGCAGCCTTACTAGCGGGCTCGACACCGGGGAGCTGTTTTTT
TRBV5-5	many	TRBJ1-4	NA	CASSWAGAANEKLFF	TGTGCCAGCAGCTGGGCGGGGGCGGCTAATGAAAAACTGTTTTTT
TRBV7-2	many	TRBJ1-2	TRBD1	CASSRTGNGYTF	TGTGCCAGCAGCCGGACAGGGAATGGCTACACCTTC
TRBV7-2	once	TRBJ2-5	NA	CASSPWDQGETQYF	TGTGCCAGCAGCCCGTGGGACCAGGGAGAGACCCAGTACTTC
TRBV12-3/TRBV12-4	NA	TRBJ2-3	TRBD1	CASTTGTAWPGDMQYF	TGTGCCAGCACTACCGGGACAGCCTGGCCCGGGGATATGCAGTATTTT
TRBV6-2/TRBV6-3	few	TRBJ1-5	TRBD1	CATRSGTGGSNQPQHF	TGTGCCACCAGGTCCGGGACAGGGGGATCCAATCAGCCCCAGCATTTT
TRBV12-3/TRBV12-4	NA	TRBJ1-1	TRBD1	CASSLRGRDRGSEAFF	TGTGCCAGCAGTTTGAGGGGCCGGGACAGGGGTTCTGAAGCTTTCTTT
TRBV20-1	many	TRBJ1-4	TRBD1	CSAPGQWDEKLFF	TGCAGTGCACCGGGACAGTGGGATGAAAAACTGTTTTTT
TRBV5-4	many	TRBJ2-3	NA	CASSLGLHSTDTQYF	TGTGCCAGCAGCTTGGGACTTCATAGCACAGATACGCAGTATTTT
TRBV6-5	many	TRBJ1-2	NA	CASGKRGSDGYTF	TGTGCCAGCGGAAAACGAGGAAGCGATGGCTACACCTTC
TRBV9	many	TRBJ2-5	NA	CASSVDSGSGTQYF	TGTGCCAGCAGCGTAGACTCGGGCTCGGGGACCCAGTACTTC
TRBV20-1	many	TRBJ2-1	NA	CSARDVDSLEVVFF	TGCAGTGCTAGAGATGTGGATAGCTTGGAGGTTGTGTTCTTC
TRBV11-2	few	TRBJ2-4	NA	CASSFGTAAGGVYF	TGTGCCAGCAGCTTCGGGACAGCCGCCGGGGGGGTGTACTTC
TRBV6-2/TRBV6-3	many	TRBJ2-5	NA	CASSYGRGTQETQYF	TGTGCCAGCAGTTACGGCCGAGGGACCCAAGAGACCCAGTACTTC
TRBV28	many	TRBJ2-1	TRBD2	CASTPSGGPKSSYNEQFF	TGTGCCAGCACCCCTAGCGGGGGGCCGAAAAGCTCCTACAATGAGCAGTTCTTC
TRBV7-2	NA	TRBJ1-5	NA	CANSLEGINQPQHF	TGTGCCAACAGCTTAGAGGGGATCAATCAGCCCCAGCATTTT
TRBV28	few	TRBJ2-1	TRBD1	CASPQDRGYNEQFF	TGTGCCAGCCCCCAGGACAGGGGTTACAATGAGCAGTTCTTC
TRBV7-2	NA	TRBJ2-3	NA	CASSWREAGAGGTQYF	TGTGCCAGCAGCTGGCGTGAGGCGGGGGCCGGGGGTACGCAGTATTTT
TRBV12-3/TRBV12-4	NA	TRBJ1-1	NA	CASSLLPDTEAFF	TGTGCCAGCAGTTTATTGCCCGACACTGAAGCTTTCTTT
TRBV6-2/TRBV6-3	NA	TRBJ1-6	NA	CASSYRTEINSPLHF	TGTGCCAGCAGTTACCGAACAGAGATTAATTCACCCCTCCACTTT
TRBV3-1	many	TRBJ1-2	TRBD1	CASSQRARDRYGYTF	TGTGCCAGCAGCCAAAGGGCGCGGGACAGATATGGCTACACCTTC
TRBV5-1	NA	TRBJ2-3	TRBD2	CASSLARGTTSTDTQYF	TGCGCCAGCAGCTTGGCCCGGGGGACTACTAGCACAGATACGCAGTATTTT
TRBV7-2	many	TRBJ2-1	TRBD1	CASSLDRGHNEQFF	TGTGCCAGCAGCTTAGACAGGGGCCACAATGAGCAGTTCTTC
TRBV5-1	many	TRBJ2-1	TRBD2	CASRPREGSYNEQFF	TGCGCCAGCCGTCCCCGGGAGGGCTCCTACAATGAGCAGTTCTTC
TRBV15	NA	TRBJ1-2	NA	CATFQPGLALGYTF	TGTGCCACCTTCCAACCGGGCCTTGCTTTGGGCTACACCTTC
TRBV4-2	NA	TRBJ1-1	TRBD1	CASSHLDRAAEAFF	TGTGCCAGCAGCCACTTGGACAGGGCCGCTGAAGCTTTCTTT
TRBV24-1	many	TRBJ2-5	NA	CATSDSYTEYQETQYF	TGTGCCACCAGTGATTCCTACACAGAGTACCAAGAGACCCAGTACTTC
TRBV12-3/TRBV12-4	few	TRBJ1-4	TRBD1	CASSPGTGTNEKLFF	TGTGCCAGCAGTCCTGGGACAGGGACCAATGAAAAACTGTTTTTT
TRBV12-3/TRBV12-4	NA	TRBJ1-2	NA	CASSSADNYGYTF	TGTGCCAGCAGTTCCGCGGACAACTATGGCTACACCTTC